The T cell receptor beta chain described here comes from a study of blood T cell repertoires in COVID-19. CDR3 length equals 15 residues. Trimming cost V 2 bases and J 1 base; bases outside gene matches: 3. Germline CDR1 reads SGHDN; CDR2 reads FVKESK. As processed by the authors: For nucleated cells, counts were estimated from reference gene primer amplification. Clones were read by immunoSEQ multiplex PCR, and TCRdb kept only the in-frame ones, dropping some. V, J and clone size are those of that table, while D and trimming were read from the DNA. This sample has 200,000 to 250,000 clones, with 80% to 90% found just once.

The sample consisted of peripheral blood. The receptor was isolated from a man between 50 and 59 years old with COVID-19, enrolled during active disease. The J gene is TRBJ2-7, the V gene TRBV14; 9 bases align to TRBD2. CDR3 DNA: TGTGCCAGCAGCCAAAAGCGGGGGGTATCCTACGAGCAGTACTTC. Translated: CASSQKRGVSYEQYF.